Listed here are 22 T cell receptor beta chains from one sample, sequenced in a study of T cell repertoires in cytomegalovirus infection. Each CDR3 protein gets one entry after TCRdb re-called the reads with MiXCR. The sample contains 250,000 or so distinct CDR3 sequences, around 12% of which appear only once. Material: PBMCs. These receptors were collected from a human donor in good health (CMV status not recorded). Some clones in this sample may be carry-over from other donors' samples.

This clonotype was seen ten or more times. The gene calls are TRBV7-2 and TRBJ2-6, with TRBD1 identical over 10 bases. Trimming took 3 bases from V and 1 from J; bases not matched to a gene: 6. Germline CDR1 reads SGHTA; CDR2 reads FQGNSA. The CDR3 runs 18 residues. CDR3 sequence reads: CASSFFGTGVSGANVLTF. The CDR3 DNA follows: TGTGCCAGCAGCTTCTTCGGGACAGGGGTTTCTGGGGCCAACGTCCTGACTTTC.

This clonotype has just a few counts. J is TRBJ1-2 and V is TRBV29-1, with D possibly TRBD1 on 6 matching bases. This CDR3 is built from 12 residues. Looked up from germline, CDR1 is SQVTM and CDR2 is ANQGSEA. Trimming cost V 2 bases and J 2 bases, with 6 bases left between them. CDR3 DNA: TGCAGCGTTGAAAGGGGGAACTATGGCTACACCTTC. It is translated as CSVERGNYGYTF. Full variable domain (rest looked up from reference TRBV29-1 and TRBJ1-2): SAVISQKPSRDICQRGTSLTIQCQVDSQVTMMFWYRQQPGQSLTLIATANQGSEATYESGFVIDKFPISRPNLTFSTLTVSNMSPEDSSIYLCSVERGNYGYTFGSGTRLTVV.

The J gene is TRBJ2-3, the V gene TRBV2, with D possibly matching TRBD2 (5 bases). CDR1 is SNHLY and CDR2 is FYNNEI in the germline V gene. V was cut by 3 bases and J by 0 bases, with 10 bases left in between. CDR3 length: 15 amino acids. This CDR3 is CASSEEAVSTDTQYF. The CDR3 region has the DNA TGTGCCAGCAGTGAGGAAGCGGTCAGCACAGATACGCAGTATTTT.

The chain is built from TRBV6-2 or TRBV6-3 and TRBJ2-1, with D perhaps assigned TRBD1 or TRBD2 (5 bases each). Germline V gives CDR1 MNHEY, CDR2 SVGEGT. The CDR3 totals 13 residues. V lost 2 bases and J lost 11, with 13 bases in between. The CDR3 bases are TGTGCCAGCAGTTACCCCCCTACGGGGCAGCAGTTCTTC. Its translation is CASSYPPTGQQFF.

This clonotype was detected many times. The chain couples TRBV14 to TRBJ2-2, with unresolved D. Germline lookup yields CDR1 SGHDN and CDR2 FVKESK. V dropped 4 bases and J dropped 3 bases, with 6 bases sitting between them. This CDR3 is built from 13 residues. The CDR3 nucleotides are TGTGCCAGCAGCCTCCGGGACACCGGGGAGCTGTTTTTT. The encoded protein is CASSLRDTGELFF.

The chain uses TRBV6-6 and TRBJ1-6; D is perhaps TRBD1 (6 bases). The CDR3 totals 14 residues. The germline V gene encodes CDR1 MNHNY and CDR2 SVGAGI (reference sequence). Trimming removed 3 bases at V and 10 bases at J, with 13 bases between. The CDR3 spells CASSYDGGGSPLHF. CDR3 bases: TGTGCCAGCAGTTATGACGGGGGCGGGTCACCCCTCCACTTT.

This clonotype was seen many times. This chain connects TRBV28 to TRBJ2-1; 9 bases are shared with TRBD1. Germline V gives CDR1 MDHEN, CDR2 SYDVKM. Trimming removed 7 bases from V and 4 bases from J; junction bases left unmatched: 8. The CDR3 runs 15 residues. For the CDR3, the DNA is TGTGCCAGCACCCCGGACAGGGGCCCTTACAATGAGCAGTTCTTC. Encoded protein: CASTPDRGPYNEQFF. Complete variable domain (other parts from reference TRBV28 and TRBJ2-1): DVKVTQSSRYLVKRTGEKVFLECVQDMDHENMFWYRQDPGLGLRLIYFSYDVKMKEKGDIPEGYSVSREKKERFSLILESASTNQTSMYLCASTPDRGPYNEQFFGPGTRLTVL.

This clonotype was seen ten or more times. V is TRBV6-2 or TRBV6-3 and J is TRBJ2-1; unclear D gene. Germline CDR1 is MNHEY and CDR2 is SVGEGT. This CDR3 comprises 13 residues. The V end lost 6 bases, the J end lost 2 bases, and 8 bases lay between the germline ends. The CDR3 DNA reads TGTGCCAGCAGGTCCTATCCCTACAATGAGCAGTTCTTC. Amino acid sequence: CASRSYPYNEQFF.

Only a few counts were recorded for this clonotype. V usage is TRBV28 and J usage is TRBJ2-5, with D possibly being TRBD2 (5 bases). The ends were cut back, 4 bases at V and 5 bases at J, with 14 bases in the middle. Per the germline V gene, CDR1 is MDHEN and CDR2 is SYDVKM. There are 14 residues in the CDR3. CDR3 DNA: TGTGCCAGCAGTTCCCCCCCGTCTAGCGAGACCCAGTACTTC. It specifies CASSSPPSSETQYF. The full variable domain, rest sourced from reference TRBV28 and TRBJ2-5, is DVKVTQSSRYLVKRTGEKVFLECVQDMDHENMFWYRQDPGLGLRLIYFSYDVKMKEKGDIPEGYSVSREKKERFSLILESASTNQTSMYLCASSSPPSSETQYFGPGTRLLVL.

This clonotype has ten or more counts. The chain is built from TRBV4-2 and TRBJ2-7; the D gene is possibly TRBD1 (7 bases). Looked up from germline, CDR1 is LGHNA and CDR2 is YNFKEQ. The CDR3 has 18 amino acids. The V end lost 1 base, the J end lost 0 bases, and 19 bases lay between the germline ends. CDR3 region: CASSQAVPNQGGSYEQYF. CDR3 in DNA: TGTGCCAGCAGCCAAGCTGTACCGAACCAGGGGGGCTCCTACGAGCAGTACTTC.

This clonotype was recorded at least ten times. This chain links TRBV7-2 with TRBJ2-5, with D unresolved. Trimming took off 1 base at V and 1 base at J, with 7 bases between the two ends. The length of the CDR3 is 14 residues. Germline CDR1 SGHTA, CDR2 FQGNSA. CDR3 nucleotides: TGTGCCAGCAGCTTAGAAACAGTCCAAGAGACCCAGTACTTC. Translated: CASSLETVQETQYF. Using reference TRBV7-2 and TRBJ2-5 for the parts outside the CDR3, the full variable domain is GAGVSQSPSNKVTEKGKDVELRCDPISGHTALYWYRQSLGQGLEFLIYFQGNSAPDKSGLPSDRFSAERTGGSVSTLTIQRTQQEDSAVYLCASSLETVQETQYFGPGTRLLVL.

This clonotype came up many times. J is TRBJ2-7 and V is TRBV6-2 or TRBV6-3; possible D gene TRBD2, 6 bases. The V end was cut by 4 bases, the J end by 2 bases, with 15 bases between. The CDR3 has 15 residues. The germline V gene has CDR1 MNHEY and CDR2 SVGEGT. The chain's CDR3 is CASSSPGLKPYEQYF. The CDR3, as DNA: TGTGCCAGCAGTTCCCCGGGACTCAAGCCCTACGAGCAGTACTTC.

This clonotype was seen repeatedly, ten times or more. The chain joins TRBV7-2 to TRBJ2-2, with TRBD1 matching 7 bases. V gave up 5 bases and J gave up 0 bases; unmatched junction bases: 6. The CDR3 is 16 residues long. CDR1 SGHTA and CDR2 FQGNSA come from the germline V gene. The CDR3 coding sequence is TGTGCCAGCAGCGTGGTGGGGACAGCGAACACCGGGGAGCTGTTTTTT. Protein product: CASSVVGTANTGELFF.

The table lists this clonotype with a few counts. This rearrangement joins TRBV7-3 to TRBJ2-1; no firm D call. Germline CDR1 and CDR2: SGHTA and FQGTGA. The CDR3 has 16 residues. V was cut by 2 bases and J by 0 bases, with 11 bases left in between. The CDR3, as DNA: TGTGCCAGCAGCTTATTATCCAACCCCTCCTACAATGAGCAGTTCTTC. As protein: CASSLLSNPSYNEQFF. Full variable domain (outside the CDR3, taken from reference TRBV7-3 and TRBJ2-1): GAGVSQTPSNKVTEKGKYVELRCDPISGHTALYWYRQSLGQGPEFLIYFQGTGAADDSGLPNDRFFAVRPEGSVSTLKIQRTERGDSAVYLCASSLLSNPSYNEQFFGPGTRLTVL.

This clonotype was recorded many times. V gene TRBV5-1 combines with J gene TRBJ2-2, with TRBD2 matching over 10 bases. V was pared by 4 bases and J by 4 bases, with 4 bases of the junction left unmatched. The germline CDR1 and CDR2 sequences are SGHRS and YFSETQ. CDR3 length equals 15 residues. CDR3 coding DNA: TGCGCCAGCAGCCCTGGACTAGCGGTCACCGGGGAGCTGTTTTTT. It translates to CASSPGLAVTGELFF. Complete variable domain (other parts from reference TRBV5-1 and TRBJ2-2): KAGVTQTPRYLIKTRGQQVTLSCSPISGHRSVSWYQQTPGQGLQFLFEYFSETQRNKGNFPGRFSGRQFSNSRSEMNVSTLELGDSALYLCASSPGLAVTGELFFGEGSRLTVL.

The chain employs TRBV20-1 and TRBJ2-3; 11 nucleotides align to TRBD2. From germline, CDR1 is DFQATT and CDR2 SNEGSKA (reference sequence). The V segment lost 3 bases and the J segment 2 bases; nucleotides outside the gene matches: 7. This CDR3 has 16 amino acids. The CDR3 nucleotides read TGCAGTGCTAGTGGGGCTAGCGGGGGGTTCACAGATACGCAGTATTTT. Its protein is CSASGASGGFTDTQYF.

At least ten counts were recorded for this clonotype. The chain is built from TRBV11-1 and TRBJ2-3, with D possibly matching TRBD1 (6 bases). V shed 4 bases and J shed 2 bases, with 16 bases lying between them. The CDR3 has 16 residues. Germline values: CDR1 SGHAT, CDR2 FQDESV (reference sequence). Written as DNA, the CDR3 is TGTGCCAGCAGCTCAGCCGGGCAGGGGAACACAGATACGCAGTATTTT. This sequence encodes CASSSAGQGNTDTQYF.

This clonotype has at least ten counts. The chain carries TRBV7-2 and TRBJ2-3; 16 bases are a match to TRBD2. Looked up from germline, CDR1 is SGHTA and CDR2 is FQGNSA. J lost 8 bases, V lost 1 base, and 6 bases had no gene match. This CDR3 contains 17 residues. The CDR3 loop reads CASSLGLGLAGGGTQYF. The CDR3 coding sequence is TGTGCCAGCAGCTTAGGCTTGGGACTAGCGGGGGGGGGTACGCAGTATTTT.

V usage is TRBV6-2 or TRBV6-3 and J usage is TRBJ2-2, with D maybe TRBD1 (5 bases). Germline loops: CDR1 MNHEY, CDR2 SVGEGT. The CDR3 runs 16 residues. V shed 0 bases and J shed 4 bases, with 12 bases lying between them. CDR3 loop: CASSYSPGKSTGELFF. The CDR3, as DNA: TGTGCCAGCAGTTACTCGCCAGGGAAGAGCACCGGGGAGCTGTTTTTT.

The V gene is TRBV28, the J gene TRBJ2-5, with a possible D match to TRBD2 (6 bases). Trimming took 8 bases from V and 9 from J, leaving 16 bases between them. Germline CDR1 reads MDHEN; CDR2 reads SYDVKM. The CDR3 loop spans 12 amino acids. CDR3 protein: CASRPAGFAQYF. CDR3 nucleotides: TGTGCCAGCCGACCGGCGGGGTTTGCCCAGTACTTC.

This clonotype was seen a handful of times. The rearrangement joins TRBV4-3 to TRBJ1-2, with TRBD1 as a possible D gene (6 bases). Germline values: CDR1 LGHNA, CDR2 YSLEER. The V gene lost 4 bases and the J gene lost 8 bases, with 20 bases spanning the gap. The CDR3 has 15 residues. CDR3 DNA sequence: TGCGCCAGCAGCCTTCCGATGGGGGCGAATGGGGGCTACACCTTC. Amino acids: CASSLPMGANGGYTF.

The V and J genes are TRBV10-3 and TRBJ1-3; no reliable D call. Germline assignment: CDR1 ENHRY and CDR2 SYGVKD. The CDR3 contains 14 residues. Between the trimmed V and J ends, which lost 4 bases and 0 bases, there was a span of 7 bases. CDR3 sequence (DNA): TGTGCCATCAGTGTCCAGAGCTCTGGAAACACCATATATTTT. Its translation is CAISVQSSGNTIYF.